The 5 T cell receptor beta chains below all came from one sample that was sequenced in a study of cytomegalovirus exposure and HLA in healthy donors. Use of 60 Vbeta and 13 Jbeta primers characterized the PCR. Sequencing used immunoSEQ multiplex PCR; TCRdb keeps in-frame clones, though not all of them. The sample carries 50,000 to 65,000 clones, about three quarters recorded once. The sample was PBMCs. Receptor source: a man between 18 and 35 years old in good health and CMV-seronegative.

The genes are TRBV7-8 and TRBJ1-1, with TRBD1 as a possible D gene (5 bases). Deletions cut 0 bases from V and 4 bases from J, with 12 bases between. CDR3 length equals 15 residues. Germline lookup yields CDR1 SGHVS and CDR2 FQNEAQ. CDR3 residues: CASSLAGNGATEAFF. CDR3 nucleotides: TGTGCCAGCAGCTTAGCGGGGAATGGGGCCACTGAAGCTTTCTTT. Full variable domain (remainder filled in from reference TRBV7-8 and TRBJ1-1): GAGVSQSPRYKVAKRGQDVALRCDPISGHVSLFWYQQALGQGPEFLTYFQNEAQLDKSGLPSDRFFAERPEGSVSTLKIQRTQQEDSAVYLCASSLAGNGATEAFFGQGTRLTVV.

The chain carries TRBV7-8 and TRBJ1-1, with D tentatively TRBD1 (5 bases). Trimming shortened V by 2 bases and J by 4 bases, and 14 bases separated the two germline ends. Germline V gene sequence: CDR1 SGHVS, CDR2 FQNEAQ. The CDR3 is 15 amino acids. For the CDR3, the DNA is TGTGCCAGCAGCTTACCGGGCAGGGAGGGCACTGAAGCTTTCTTT. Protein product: CASSLPGREGTEAFF.

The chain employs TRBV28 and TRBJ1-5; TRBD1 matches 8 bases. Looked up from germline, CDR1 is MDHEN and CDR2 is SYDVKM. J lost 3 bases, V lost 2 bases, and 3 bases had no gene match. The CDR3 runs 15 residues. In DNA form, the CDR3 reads TGTGCCAGCAGTTTAAGGACAGGGTCCAATCAGCCCCAGCATTTT. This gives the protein CASSLRTGSNQPQHF.

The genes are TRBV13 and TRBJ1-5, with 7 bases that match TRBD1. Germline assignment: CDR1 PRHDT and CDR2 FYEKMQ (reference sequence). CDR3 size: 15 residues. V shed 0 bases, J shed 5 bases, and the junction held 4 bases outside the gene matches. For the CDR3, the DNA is TGTGCCAGCAGCTTAGGGACAGGGTCTGATCAGCCCCAGCATTTT. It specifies CASSLGTGSDQPQHF.

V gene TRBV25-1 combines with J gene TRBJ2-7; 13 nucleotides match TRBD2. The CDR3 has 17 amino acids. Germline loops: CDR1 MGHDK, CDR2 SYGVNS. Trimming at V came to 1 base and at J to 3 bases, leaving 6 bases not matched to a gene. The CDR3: CASSEFTGLAGVYEQYF. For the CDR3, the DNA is TGTGCCAGCAGTGAATTCACAGGACTAGCGGGAGTCTACGAGCAGTACTTC.